The present entry profiles one T cell receptor (beta chain) with its context. The antigen is undetermined. J lost 6 bases, V lost 7 bases, and 5 bases had no gene match. CDR3 size: 13 residues. CDR1 is LNHDA, CDR2 SQIVND, per germline (reference sequence). TCRdb independently ran MiXCR on the reads; one entry per CDR3 protein. The table has almost 90,000 distinct CDR3 sequences, 29% seen once; the top ten hold approximately 71%. These data belong to a study of T cell repertoires in cytomegalovirus infection. Overall study: Use of recently identified HLA-C-restricted and well-studied HLA-B-restricted CMV epitopes was part of the study.

Study-level findings and limits: The study found HLA-C-restricted CMV-specific TCR beta clonotypes dominating the ex vivo response. Identification of carriers of CMV plus the relevant HLA was performed using cumulative public TCR beta family frequency.

The source of this sequence is a human donor in good health (CMV status not recorded). Some clones in this sample may be carry-over from other donors' samples. Sequenced material: CD8+ T cells from cultured PBMCs, taken from culture after CMV antigen stimulation. V and J are TRBV19 and TRBJ2-3; 9 bases line up with TRBD2. The CDR3 here is CASKAGGMDTQYF. The CDR3 nucleotides are TGTGCCAGTAAAGCGGGGGGCATGGATACGCAGTATTTT.